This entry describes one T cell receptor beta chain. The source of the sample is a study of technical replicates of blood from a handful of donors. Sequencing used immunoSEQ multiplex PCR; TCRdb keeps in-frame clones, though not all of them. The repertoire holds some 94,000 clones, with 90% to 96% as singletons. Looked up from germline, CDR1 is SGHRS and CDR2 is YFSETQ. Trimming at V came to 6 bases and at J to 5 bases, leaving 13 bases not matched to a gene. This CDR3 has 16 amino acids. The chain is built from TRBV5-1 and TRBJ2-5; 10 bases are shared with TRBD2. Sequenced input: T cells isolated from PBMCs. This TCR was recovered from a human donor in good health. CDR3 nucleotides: TGCGCCAGCACCCCGTGGCTAGCGGGAGTCGGGGAGACCCAGTACTTC. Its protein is CASTPWLAGVGETQYF.